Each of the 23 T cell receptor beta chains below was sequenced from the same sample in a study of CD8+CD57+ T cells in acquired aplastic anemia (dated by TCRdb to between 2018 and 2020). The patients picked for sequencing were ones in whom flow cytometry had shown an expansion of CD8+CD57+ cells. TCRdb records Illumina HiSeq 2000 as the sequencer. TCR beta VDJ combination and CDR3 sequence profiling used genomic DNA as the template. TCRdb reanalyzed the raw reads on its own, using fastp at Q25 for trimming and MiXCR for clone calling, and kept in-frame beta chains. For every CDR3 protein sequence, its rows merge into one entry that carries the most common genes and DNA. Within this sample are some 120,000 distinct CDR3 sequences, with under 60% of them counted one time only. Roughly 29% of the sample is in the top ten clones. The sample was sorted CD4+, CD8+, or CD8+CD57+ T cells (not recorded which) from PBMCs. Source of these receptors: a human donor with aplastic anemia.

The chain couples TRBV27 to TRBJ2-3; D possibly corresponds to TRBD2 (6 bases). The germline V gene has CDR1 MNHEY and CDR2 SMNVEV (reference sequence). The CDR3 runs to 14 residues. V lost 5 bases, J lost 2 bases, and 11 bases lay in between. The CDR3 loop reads CASSIADNTDTQYF. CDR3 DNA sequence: TGTGCCAGCAGTATAGCGGACAACACAGATACGCAGTATTTT.

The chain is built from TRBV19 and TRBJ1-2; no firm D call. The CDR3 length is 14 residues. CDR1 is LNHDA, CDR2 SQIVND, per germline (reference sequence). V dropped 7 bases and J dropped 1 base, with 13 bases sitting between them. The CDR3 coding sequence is TGTGCCAGTAACGCAGGCCAGAATAACTATGGCTACACCTTC. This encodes CASNAGQNNYGYTF.

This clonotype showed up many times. Here the CDR3 reads CASSNHRVREQFF. In DNA, the CDR3 is TGTGCCAGCAGTAACCACAGGGTCCGCGAGCAGTTCTTC. The rearrangement joins TRBV6-2 or TRBV6-3 to TRBJ2-1; TRBD1 is a possible D gene (6 bases). V was shortened by 5 bases and J by 10 bases, with 15 bases between the two germline ends. Germline V lookup: CDR1 MNHEY, CDR2 SVGEGT. This CDR3 comprises 13 residues.

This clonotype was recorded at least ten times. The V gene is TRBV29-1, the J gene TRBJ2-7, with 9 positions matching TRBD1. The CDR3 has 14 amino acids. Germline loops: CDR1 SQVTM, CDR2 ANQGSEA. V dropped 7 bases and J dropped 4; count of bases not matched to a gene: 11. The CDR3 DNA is TGCAGCGCCTACACCGGGACAGGGAATTACGAGCAGTACTTC. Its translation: CSAYTGTGNYEQYF.

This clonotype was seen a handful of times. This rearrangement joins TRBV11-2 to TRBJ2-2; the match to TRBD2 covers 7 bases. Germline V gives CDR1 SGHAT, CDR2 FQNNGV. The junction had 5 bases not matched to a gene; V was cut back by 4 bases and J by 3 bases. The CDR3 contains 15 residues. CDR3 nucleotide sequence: TGTGCCAGCAGCTGGCGGCTAGCGGACACCGGGGAGCTGTTTTTT. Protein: CASSWRLADTGELFF.

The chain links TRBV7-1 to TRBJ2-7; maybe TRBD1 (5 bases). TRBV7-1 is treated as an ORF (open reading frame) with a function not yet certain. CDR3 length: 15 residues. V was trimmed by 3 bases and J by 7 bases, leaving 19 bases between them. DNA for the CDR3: TGTGCCAGCAGCTCCAAGTTGGGCAGGGTACTTGAGCAGTACTTC. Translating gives CASSSKLGRVLEQYF.

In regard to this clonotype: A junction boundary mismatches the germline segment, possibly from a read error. CDR3 DNA sequence: TGCGCCATCAGTCGACAGGGGTCTAGCAATCAGCCCCAGCATTTT. Its translation: CAISRQGSSNQPQHF. V is TRBV10-3 and J is TRBJ1-5; 8 nucleotides match TRBD1. CDR1 and CDR2 from the germline V gene are ENHRY and SYGVKD. The CDR3 has 15 amino acids.

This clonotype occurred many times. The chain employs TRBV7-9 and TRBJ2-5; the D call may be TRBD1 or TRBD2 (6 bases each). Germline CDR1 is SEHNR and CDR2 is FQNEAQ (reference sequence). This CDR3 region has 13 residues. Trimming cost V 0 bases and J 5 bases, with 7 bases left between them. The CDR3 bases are TGTGCCAGCAGCTTAGCGGGGGGCGAGACCCAGTACTTC. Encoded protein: CASSLAGGETQYF.

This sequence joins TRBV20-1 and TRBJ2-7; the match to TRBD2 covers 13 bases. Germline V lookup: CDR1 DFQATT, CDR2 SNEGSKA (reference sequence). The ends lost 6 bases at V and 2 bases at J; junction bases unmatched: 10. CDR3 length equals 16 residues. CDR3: CSATSGRASGTYEQYF. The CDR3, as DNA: TGCAGTGCCACTAGCGGGAGGGCCTCTGGTACCTACGAGCAGTACTTC.

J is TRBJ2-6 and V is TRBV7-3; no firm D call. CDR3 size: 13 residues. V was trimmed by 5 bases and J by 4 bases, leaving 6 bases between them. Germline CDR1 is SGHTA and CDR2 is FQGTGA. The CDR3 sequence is CASSPQGANVLTF. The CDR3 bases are TGTGCCAGCAGCCCTCAGGGGGCCAACGTCCTGACTTTC.

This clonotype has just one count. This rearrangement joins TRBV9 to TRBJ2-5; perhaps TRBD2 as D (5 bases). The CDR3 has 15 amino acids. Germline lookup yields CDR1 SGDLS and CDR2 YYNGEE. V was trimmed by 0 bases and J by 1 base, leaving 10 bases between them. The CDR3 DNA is TGTGCCAGCAGCGTAGGGCTAGCCCGCCAAGAGACCCAGTACTTC. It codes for CASSVGLARQETQYF.

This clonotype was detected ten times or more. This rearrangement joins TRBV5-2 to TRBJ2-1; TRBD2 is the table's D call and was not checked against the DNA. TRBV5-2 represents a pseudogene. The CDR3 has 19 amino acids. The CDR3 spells CASNNPGLAVASSYNEQFF. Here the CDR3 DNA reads TGTGCCAGCAACAACCCGGGACTAGCGGTTGCCAGCTCCTACAATGAGCAGTTCTTC.

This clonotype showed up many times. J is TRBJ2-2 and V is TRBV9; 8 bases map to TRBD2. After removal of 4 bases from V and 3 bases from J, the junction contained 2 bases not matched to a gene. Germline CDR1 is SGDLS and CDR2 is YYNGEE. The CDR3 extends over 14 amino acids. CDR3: CASSPGLDTGELFF. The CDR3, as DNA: TGTGCCAGCAGCCCGGGACTAGACACCGGGGAGCTGTTTTTT.

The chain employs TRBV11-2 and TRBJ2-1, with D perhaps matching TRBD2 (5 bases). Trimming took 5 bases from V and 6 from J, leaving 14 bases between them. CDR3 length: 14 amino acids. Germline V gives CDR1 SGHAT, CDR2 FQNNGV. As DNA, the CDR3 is TGTGCCAGCAGCCTGCTAGGACTGAGCAATGAGCAGTTCTTC. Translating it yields CASSLLGLSNEQFF.

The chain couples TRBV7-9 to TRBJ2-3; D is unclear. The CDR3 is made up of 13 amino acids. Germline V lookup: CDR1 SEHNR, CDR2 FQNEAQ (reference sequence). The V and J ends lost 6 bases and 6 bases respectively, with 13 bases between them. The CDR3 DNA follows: TGTGCCAGCAGTCACGGCGAGGTGGATACGCAGTATTTT. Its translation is CASSHGEVDTQYF.

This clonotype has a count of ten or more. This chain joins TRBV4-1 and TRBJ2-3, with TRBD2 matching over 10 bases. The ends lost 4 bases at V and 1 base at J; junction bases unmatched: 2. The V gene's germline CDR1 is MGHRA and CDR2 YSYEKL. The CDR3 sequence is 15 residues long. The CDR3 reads CASSPGLAGTDTQYF. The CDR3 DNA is TGCGCCAGCAGCCCTGGACTAGCGGGCACAGATACGCAGTATTTT.

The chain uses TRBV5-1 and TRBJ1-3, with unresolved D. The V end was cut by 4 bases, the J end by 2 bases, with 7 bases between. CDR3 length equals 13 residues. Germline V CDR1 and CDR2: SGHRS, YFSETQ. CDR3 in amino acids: CASSPDAGNTIYF. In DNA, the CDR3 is TGCGCCAGCAGCCCGGACGCTGGAAACACCATATATTTT.

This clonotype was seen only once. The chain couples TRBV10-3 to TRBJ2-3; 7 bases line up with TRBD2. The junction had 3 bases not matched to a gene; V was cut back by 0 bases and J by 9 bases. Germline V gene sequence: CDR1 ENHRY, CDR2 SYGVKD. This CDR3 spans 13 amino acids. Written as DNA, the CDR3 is TGTGCCATCAGTGAGTCAGGGCGGGAGACGCAGTATTTT. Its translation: CAISESGRETQYF.

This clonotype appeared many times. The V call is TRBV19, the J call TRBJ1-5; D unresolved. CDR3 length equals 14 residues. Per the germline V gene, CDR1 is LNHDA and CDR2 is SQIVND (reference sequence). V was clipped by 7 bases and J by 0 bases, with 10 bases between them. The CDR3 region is CASTLELSNQPQHF. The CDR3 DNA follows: TGTGCCAGTACTCTGGAGCTTAGCAATCAGCCCCAGCATTTT.

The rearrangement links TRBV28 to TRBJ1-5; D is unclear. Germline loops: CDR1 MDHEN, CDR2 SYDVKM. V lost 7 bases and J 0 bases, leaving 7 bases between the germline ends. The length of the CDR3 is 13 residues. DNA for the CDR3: TGTGCCAGCAATAGGGATAGCAATCAGCCCCAGCATTTT. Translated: CASNRDSNQPQHF.

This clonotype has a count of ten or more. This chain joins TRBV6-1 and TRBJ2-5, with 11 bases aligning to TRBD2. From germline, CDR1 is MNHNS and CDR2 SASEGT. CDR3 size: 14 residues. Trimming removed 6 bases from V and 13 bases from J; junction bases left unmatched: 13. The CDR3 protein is CASRAGTSGRGGYF. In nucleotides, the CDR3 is TGTGCCAGCAGGGCCGGGACTAGCGGAAGGGGGGGGTACTTC.

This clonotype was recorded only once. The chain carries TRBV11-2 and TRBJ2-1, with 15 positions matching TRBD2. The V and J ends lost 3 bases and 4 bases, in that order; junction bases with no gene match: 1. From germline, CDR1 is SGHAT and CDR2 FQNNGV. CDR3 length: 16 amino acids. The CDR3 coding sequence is TGTGCCAGCAGCTTGGGACTAGCGGGGGGTTACAATGAGCAGTTCTTC. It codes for CASSLGLAGGYNEQFF.

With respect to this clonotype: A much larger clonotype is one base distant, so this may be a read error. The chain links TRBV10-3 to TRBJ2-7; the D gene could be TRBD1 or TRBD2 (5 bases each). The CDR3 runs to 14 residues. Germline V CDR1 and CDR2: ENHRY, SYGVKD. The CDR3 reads CASSHRDGTYEQYF. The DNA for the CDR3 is TGTGCCAGCAGTCACCGGGACGGGACCTACGAGCAGTACTTC.